Below are 24 T cell receptor beta chains sequenced from a single sample in a study of blood T cell repertoires in COVID-19. TCRdb keeps only in-frame clones here, not all; method: immunoSEQ multiplex PCR. The data contain roughly 190,000 clones, 75% to 80% of them singletons. The sequenced sample was peripheral blood. Every receptor here comes from a woman aged 45-65 years with active or convalescent COVID-19.

This clone was seen once. J is TRBJ1-2 and V is TRBV6-6; possibly TRBD1 for D (6 bases). Germline V gives CDR1 MNHNY, CDR2 SVGAGI (reference sequence). The ends were cut back, 0 bases at V and 8 bases at J, with 10 bases in the middle. The CDR3 is made up of 13 amino acids. The CDR3 region is CASSYSPGGGYTF. The CDR3 bases are TGTGCCAGCAGTTACTCACCGGGGGGCGGCTACACCTTC.

This chain links TRBV4-2 with TRBJ1-4; possible D gene TRBD1, 5 bases. The germline V and J ends were trimmed by 1 base and 5 bases, with 23 bases remaining between them. The CDR3 spans 19 residues. Germline CDR1 is LGHNA and CDR2 is YNFKEQ. The CDR3 DNA reads TGTGCCAGCAGCCAAGCCTACAGGCAGGGCGACGGGGGGAATGAAAAACTGTTTTTT. It codes for CASSQAYRQGDGGNEKLFF.

The gene calls are TRBV30 and TRBJ2-7; D is possibly TRBD2 (5 bases). Trimming left V 1 base short and J 0 bases short, with 10 bases between. This CDR3 spans 14 amino acids. Germline loops: CDR1 GTSNPN, CDR2 SVGIG (reference sequence). Written as DNA, the CDR3 is TGTGCCTGGAGTGGAGGAGCGGTCTCCTACGAGCAGTACTTC. Amino acid sequence: CAWSGGAVSYEQYF.

The chain employs TRBV18 and TRBJ2-5; 9 bases align to TRBD1. The CDR3 extends over 14 amino acids. Germline trimming cut 5 bases from V and 5 bases from J; bases unmatched to any gene: 6. Germline lookup yields CDR1 KGHSH and CDR2 LQKENI. CDR3 protein: CASSTGQGGETQYF. The CDR3 coding sequence is TGTGCCAGCTCAACGGGACAGGGCGGGGAGACCCAGTACTTC.

The genes are TRBV9 and TRBJ2-5; 10 bases are shared with TRBD2. CDR3 length equals 14 residues. V lost 3 bases, J lost 4 bases, and 3 bases stayed unmatched. Per the germline V gene, CDR1 is SGDLS and CDR2 is YYNGEE. The CDR3 loop reads CASSASGGGETQYF. DNA for the CDR3: TGTGCCAGCAGCGCAAGCGGGGGGGGAGAGACCCAGTACTTC.

V usage is TRBV7-9 and J usage is TRBJ2-5, with TRBD1 identical over 8 bases. The CDR3 totals 12 residues. With 8 bases clipped from V and 5 bases from J, the junction kept 4 bases outside the gene matches. Per the germline V gene, CDR1 is SEHNR and CDR2 is FQNEAQ (reference sequence). The CDR3 protein is CASGTGGETQYF. The CDR3, as DNA: TGTGCCAGCGGAACAGGGGGGGAGACCCAGTACTTC.

The chain employs TRBV6-5 and TRBJ2-7, with 9 bases identical to TRBD2. Germline V gene lookup returns CDR1 MNHEY and CDR2 SVGAGI. The length of the CDR3 is 14 residues. The V segment lost 5 bases and the J segment 6 bases; nucleotides outside the gene matches: 8. CDR3 protein: CASSPSRGGGEQYF. The CDR3 DNA reads as TGTGCCAGCAGTCCCTCGCGGGGGGGCGGCGAGCAGTACTTC.

J is TRBJ2-3 and V is TRBV9, with 8 bases that match TRBD1. Germline CDR1 is SGDLS and CDR2 is YYNGEE. V dropped 4 bases and J dropped 4; count of bases not matched to a gene: 8. This CDR3 comprises 15 residues. The CDR3 sequence is CASSRQGNGADTQYF. Written as DNA, the CDR3 is TGTGCCAGCAGCCGACAGGGGAACGGCGCAGATACGCAGTATTTT.

The rearrangement uses TRBV4-2 and TRBJ1-4, with no clear D. The V and J ends lost 1 base and 4 bases respectively, with 13 bases between them. This CDR3 region has 16 residues. Germline CDR1 LGHNA, CDR2 YNFKEQ. DNA for the CDR3: TGTGCCAGCAGCCAAGGGGCAGACGGGGTTAATGAAAAACTGTTTTTT. This gives the protein CASSQGADGVNEKLFF.

The V and J genes are TRBV7-2 and TRBJ2-7, with a weak D call TRBD2 (5 bases). Germline assignment: CDR1 SGHTA and CDR2 FQGNSA. The CDR3 is 13 amino acids. V lost 4 bases, J lost 9 bases, and 16 bases lay in between. CDR3 DNA: TGTGCCAGCAGCTCCTCCGGGGAGAGGGTGCAGTACTTC. Its protein is CASSSSGERVQYF. The complete variable domain, with remaining parts taken from reference TRBV7-2 and TRBJ2-7, reads GAGVSQSPSNKVTEKGKDVELRCDPISGHTALYWYRQSLGQGLEFLIYFQGNSAPDKSGLPSDRFSAERTGGSVSTLTIQRTQQEDSAVYLCASSSSGERVQYFGPGTRLTVT.

The chain has TRBV6-1 and TRBJ2-1; 8 bases agree with TRBD2. Germline CDR1 reads MNHNS; CDR2 reads SASEGT. The CDR3 totals 15 residues. V trimming: 2 bases; J trimming: 0 bases; junction bases outside the gene matches: 0. Here the CDR3 reads CASSELAGSYNEQFF. The CDR3 DNA is TGTGCCAGCAGTGAACTAGCGGGCTCCTACAATGAGCAGTTCTTC.

V gene TRBV20-1 combines with J gene TRBJ1-6, with 8 bases lining up with TRBD1. Germline V lookup: CDR1 DFQATT, CDR2 SNEGSKA (reference sequence). CDR3 size: 14 residues. Unmatched junction bases numbered 7, after V lost 3 bases and J lost 9 bases. The CDR3 region is CSASKGQETSPLHF. The DNA of the CDR3 is TGCAGTGCTAGTAAGGGACAGGAGACTTCACCCCTCCACTTT.

The chain has TRBV12-3 or TRBV12-4 and TRBJ1-5; D not certain. Trimming left V 0 bases short and J 12 bases short, with 12 bases between. The CDR3 has 13 amino acids. CDR3 residues: CASSLASTRVQHF. The CDR3 DNA reads as TGTGCCAGCAGTTTAGCATCCACCCGGGTCCAGCATTTT.

The CDR3 nucleotides are TGTGCCAGCAGCATTAGCGGGAGGGCCGGTACGAACACCGGGGAGCTGTTTTTT. Amino acids: CASSISGRAGTNTGELFF. The chain joins TRBV7-8 to TRBJ2-2; 11 nucleotides match TRBD2. This CDR3 is 18 amino acids long. Germline CDR1 SGHVS, CDR2 FQNEAQ. The trim removed 5 bases at V and 0 bases at J, leaving 8 bases unmatched.

This clone was detected only once. This chain connects TRBV28 to TRBJ2-5, with D perhaps TRBD2 (6 bases). V lost 5 bases to trimming and J lost 2 bases, with 15 bases between them. The CDR3 sequence is 15 residues long. Germline V gene data show CDR1 as MDHEN and CDR2 as SYDVKM. CDR3 DNA: TGTGCCAGCAGTGAGCCCCGAGGAGGGCAAGAGACCCAGTACTTC. Protein: CASSEPRGGQETQYF.

The chain combines TRBV2 with TRBJ1-2, with D maybe TRBD1 (5 bases). Trimming removed 5 bases from V and 8 bases from J, with 15 bases in between. This CDR3 has 13 amino acids. Germline values: CDR1 SNHLY, CDR2 FYNNEI. As DNA, the CDR3 is TGTGCCAGCAGTAGGGAGGGGAGAGGGGGCTACACCTTC. Its translation: CASSREGRGGYTF.

V and J are TRBV28 and TRBJ1-1, with 7 nucleotides matching TRBD1. The CDR3 consists of 13 residues. Germline V lookup: CDR1 MDHEN, CDR2 SYDVKM. V shed 3 bases, J shed 10 bases, and the junction held 8 bases outside the gene matches. CDR3 nucleotides: TGTGCCAGCAGTTTTAAGGGGGCGCTAGGAGCTTTCTTT. Translated, it gives CASSFKGALGAFF.

The rearrangement links TRBV4-2 to TRBJ1-6; D is ambiguous. Germline V gene sequence: CDR1 LGHNA, CDR2 YNFKEQ. This CDR3 is 15 amino acids long. V dropped 0 bases and J dropped 4 bases, with 7 bases sitting between them. CDR3 region: CASSQDNRYNSPLHF. CDR3 DNA sequence: TGTGCCAGCAGCCAAGATAACAGATATAATTCACCCCTCCACTTT.

This chain joins TRBV19 and TRBJ1-5, with D hard to call. The CDR3 extends over 13 amino acids. V lost 5 bases to trimming and J lost 7 bases, with 12 bases between them. CDR1 and CDR2 (germline): LNHDA, SQIVND (reference sequence). CDR3 in amino acids: CASSGSPGQPQHF. CDR3 DNA sequence: TGTGCCAGTAGTGGGTCCCCAGGACAGCCCCAGCATTTT. The full variable domain, in which reference TRBV19 and TRBJ1-5 provide the parts outside the CDR3, is DGGITQSPKYLFRKEGQNVTLSCEQNLNHDAMYWYRQDPGQGLRLIYYSQIVNDFQKGDIAEGYSVSREKKESFPLTVTSAQKNPTAFYLCASSGSPGQPQHFGDGTRLSIL.

This clone has a single count. This sequence joins TRBV19 and TRBJ2-1; 7 bases are shared with TRBD1. J gave up 5 bases and V 4 bases, and 8 bases lay outside the gene matches. CDR1 and CDR2 from the germline V gene are LNHDA and SQIVND (reference sequence). CDR3 size: 15 residues. The CDR3 DNA reads TGTGCCAGTAGTAGAACAGGGGTAGGGGACAATGAGCAGTTCTTC. Translated: CASSRTGVGDNEQFF.

This clone was observed a handful of times. This chain uses TRBV9 with TRBJ1-5, with a possible D match to TRBD1 (5 bases). CDR1 is SGDLS and CDR2 is YYNGEE in the germline V gene. The CDR3 totals 15 residues. V was pared by 4 bases and J by 0 bases, with 11 bases between. The CDR3 loop reads CASSLSGDSNQPQHF. The CDR3 DNA sequence: TGTGCCAGCAGCTTGTCGGGGGATAGCAATCAGCCCCAGCATTTT.

The genes are TRBV7-2 and TRBJ1-5; no definite D call. The CDR3 contains 15 residues. Trimming cost V 1 base and J 6 bases, with 13 bases left between them. Looked up from germline, CDR1 is SGHTA and CDR2 is FQGNSA. The CDR3 sequence: CASSLVLIVGQPQHF. In DNA, the CDR3 is TGTGCCAGCAGCTTAGTTCTAATTGTTGGTCAGCCCCAGCATTTT.

V and J are TRBV18 and TRBJ1-4; the match to TRBD1 covers 7 bases. The J segment lost 7 bases and the V segment lost 3 bases, leaving 8 bases of the junction unmatched. Per the germline V gene, CDR1 is KGHSH and CDR2 is LQKENI. This CDR3 region has 15 residues. The CDR3 reads CASSPAGGKGEKLFF. In nucleotides, the CDR3 is TGTGCCAGCTCACCGGCAGGGGGTAAAGGTGAAAAACTGTTTTTT.

The gene calls are TRBV28 and TRBJ1-2; D ambiguous. Trimming removed 4 bases from V and 1 base from J, with 10 bases in between. CDR3 length equals 14 residues. Germline CDR1 MDHEN, CDR2 SYDVKM. The CDR3, as DNA: TGTGCCAGCAGTTCCCCGGCGGGTAACTATGGCTACACCTTC. This translates into CASSSPAGNYGYTF.